The 11 T cell receptor beta chains given below trace back to one sample, sequenced in a study of cytomegalovirus exposure and HLA in healthy donors (TCRdb year 2017). Libraries were made using the immunoSEQ multiplex PCR assay. For the multiplex PCR, a mixture combining 60 forward primers for TCR Vbeta segments and 13 reverse primers for TCR Jbeta segments was used. This is the immuneACCESS table as TCRdb keeps it, with only in-frame sequences that have V and J called. A part of the clones is gone; compared with another copy, unresolved V genes explain less than half, and the rest is unexplained. Across this sample there are approximately 120,000 clones, with roughly 18% seen only once. The ten largest clones add up to approximately 2.6% of the sample. Specimen: PBMCs. These receptors originate from a female donor in good health and CMV-seropositive.

The genes are TRBV4-3 and TRBJ2-7; 8 nucleotides align to TRBD2. The germline gives CDR1 LGHNA, CDR2 YSLEER. The V segment lost 1 base and the J segment 2 bases; nucleotides outside the gene matches: 10. The CDR3 runs to 17 residues. CDR3 nucleotides: TGCGCCAGCAGCCAAGCCCTTCGACTAGCGCCGACCTACGAGCAGTACTTC. Its protein is CASSQALRLAPTYEQYF.

This chain joins TRBV9 and TRBJ2-1, with D perhaps TRBD2 (6 bases). V dropped 3 bases and J dropped 10 bases, with 26 bases sitting between them. The CDR3 covers 17 residues. The germline CDR1 and CDR2 sequences are SGDLS and YYNGEE. CDR3 sequence: CASSAALDYPPGEEQFF. The CDR3 coding sequence is TGTGCCAGCAGCGCCGCTTTGGACTACCCCCCCGGTGAGGAGCAGTTCTTC. Using reference TRBV9 and TRBJ2-1 for the parts outside the CDR3, the full variable domain is DSGVTQTPKHLITATGQRVTLRCSPRSGDLSVYWYQQSLDQGLQFLIQYYNGEERAKGNILERFSAQQFPDLHSELNLSSLELGDSALYFCASSAALDYPPGEEQFFGPGTRLTVL.

This clone has only a few counts. V gene TRBV28 combines with J gene TRBJ1-5; 9 nucleotides line up with TRBD1. Germline V lookup: CDR1 MDHEN, CDR2 SYDVKM. CDR3 length equals 21 residues. V shed 1 base and J 0 bases; nucleotides not matched to a gene: 16. The chain's CDR3 is CASSLSGQGPGSISSNQPQHF. CDR3 DNA: TGTGCCAGCAGTTTATCTGGACAGGGGCCCGGCTCTATTTCTAGCAATCAGCCCCAGCATTTT. Filled out from reference TRBV28 and TRBJ1-5, the complete variable domain reads DVKVTQSSRYLVKRTGEKVFLECVQDMDHENMFWYRQDPGLGLRLIYFSYDVKMKEKGDIPEGYSVSREKKERFSLILESASTNQTSMYLCASSLSGQGPGSISSNQPQHFGDGTRLSIL.

This clone occurred a few times. The CDR3 loop reads CATVSPVGGEYNEQFF. The CDR3 DNA reads TGTGCCACCGTTAGCCCCGTCGGCGGGGAATACAATGAGCAGTTCTTC. The rearrangement links TRBV6-6 to TRBJ2-1, with D possibly TRBD2 on 6 matching bases. The CDR3 is 16 residues long. V was clipped by 10 bases and J by 4 bases, with 23 bases between them. The germline CDR1 and CDR2 sequences are MNHNY and SVGAGI (reference sequence).

This sequence joins TRBV11-2 and TRBJ2-5; D not certain. Trimming left V 1 base short and J 5 bases short, with 2 bases between. This CDR3 has 11 amino acids. Germline values: CDR1 SGHAT, CDR2 FQNNGV. The DNA of the CDR3 is TGTGCCAGCAGCTTAGCGGAGACCCAGTACTTC. Translated, it gives CASSLAETQYF.

The chain joins TRBV30 to TRBJ1-1, with D possibly matching TRBD1 (6 bases). The CDR3 totals 13 residues. Trimming took 0 bases from V and 6 from J, leaving 11 bases between them. The germline CDR1 and CDR2 sequences are GTSNPN and SVGIG (reference sequence). The CDR3 bases are TGTGCCTGGAGTGTACGGCAGGGGTCTGAAGCTTTCTTT. Amino acids: CAWSVRQGSEAFF.

The chain couples TRBV6-1 to TRBJ2-7, with 7 bases aligning to TRBD1. This CDR3 is 13 amino acids long. Per germline, CDR1 MNHNS and CDR2 SASEGT. V dropped 6 bases and J dropped 0; count of bases not matched to a gene: 2. The CDR3 DNA sequence: TGTGCCAGCAGAGCAGGGGGCTCCTACGAGCAGTACTTC. Its protein is CASRAGGSYEQYF.

The chain employs TRBV4-1 and TRBJ1-3; 10 nucleotides align to TRBD1. The CDR3 runs 17 residues. CDR1 is MGHRA, CDR2 YSYEKL, per germline. V shed 3 bases and J 4 bases; nucleotides not matched to a gene: 9. The DNA of the CDR3 is TGCGCCAGCAGCCATCCCGGGACAGGGGCAAGAGGAAACACCATATATTTT. This sequence encodes CASSHPGTGARGNTIYF.

This clone was recorded a few times. The chain joins TRBV5-1 to TRBJ1-2; TRBD1 matches at 11 bases. The length of the CDR3 is 17 residues. Trimming took 4 bases from V and 5 from J; bases not matched to a gene: 13. Germline-derived CDR1 and CDR2 are SGHRS and YFSETQ. CDR3 sequence: CASSQGEGQGARYGYTF. CDR3 nucleotide sequence: TGCGCCAGCAGCCAAGGGGAAGGACAGGGGGCGAGATATGGCTACACCTTC.

The chain is built from TRBV28 and TRBJ1-1, with D tentatively TRBD1 (5 bases). The CDR3 spans 15 residues. CDR1 and CDR2 from the germline V gene are MDHEN and SYDVKM. Trimming removed 3 bases from V and 5 bases from J, with 16 bases in between. CDR3 nucleotide sequence: TGTGCCAGCAGTTTCACCCGGGGGAGTTGGACTGAAGCTTTCTTT. This encodes CASSFTRGSWTEAFF. The full variable domain, rest sourced from reference TRBV28 and TRBJ1-1, is DVKVTQSSRYLVKRTGEKVFLECVQDMDHENMFWYRQDPGLGLRLIYFSYDVKMKEKGDIPEGYSVSREKKERFSLILESASTNQTSMYLCASSFTRGSWTEAFFGQGTRLTVV.

Only a few counts were recorded for this clone. The rearrangement uses TRBV7-2 and TRBJ2-1; 7 bases are shared with TRBD2. Per the germline V gene, CDR1 is SGHTA and CDR2 is FQGNSA. V was clipped by 1 base and J by 12 bases; unmatched bases: 15. The CDR3 has 16 amino acids. The CDR3 region has the DNA TGTGCCAGCAGCTTAGACGGAGTCGGGGGGTCCGGAGGGCAGTTCTTC. It encodes CASSLDGVGGSGGQFF. Full variable domain (outside the CDR3, taken from reference TRBV7-2 and TRBJ2-1): GAGVSQSPSNKVTEKGKDVELRCDPISGHTALYWYRQSLGQGLEFLIYFQGNSAPDKSGLPSDRFSAERTGGSVSTLTIQRTQQEDSAVYLCASSLDGVGGSGGQFFGPGTRLTVL.